The clone carrying this TCR beta chain has a count of ten or more. Its antigen is undetermined. Amplified TCR beta CDR3 regions derived from RNA transcripts. First-round RT-PCR with HTBI primers amplified the TCR CDR3 region. From the multiplex PCR reads, TCRdb called clonotypes with MiXCR, one entry per CDR3 protein. The sample holds 330,000 or so distinct CDR3 sequences, roughly 18% seen once. The source of the sample is a study of T cells in Graves' hyperthyroidism and ophthalmopathy. Study results and caveats: In validation, the model predicted ophthalmopathy. These predictions came a median approximately 6.5 months before onset.

The germline V gene has CDR1 SGHDN and CDR2 FVKESK. Trimming cost V 6 bases and J 13 bases, with 21 bases left between them. The CDR3 has 13 residues. This clonotype originated in a middle-aged woman with Graves' ophthalmopathy. Sequencing was done on a sample of blood. The chain has TRBV14 and TRBJ2-5; D might be TRBD1 (6 bases). CDR3 coding DNA: TGTGCCAGCAGACCTCAGGGGCAGGGTCATCCGTACTTC. This encodes CASRPQGQGHPYF.